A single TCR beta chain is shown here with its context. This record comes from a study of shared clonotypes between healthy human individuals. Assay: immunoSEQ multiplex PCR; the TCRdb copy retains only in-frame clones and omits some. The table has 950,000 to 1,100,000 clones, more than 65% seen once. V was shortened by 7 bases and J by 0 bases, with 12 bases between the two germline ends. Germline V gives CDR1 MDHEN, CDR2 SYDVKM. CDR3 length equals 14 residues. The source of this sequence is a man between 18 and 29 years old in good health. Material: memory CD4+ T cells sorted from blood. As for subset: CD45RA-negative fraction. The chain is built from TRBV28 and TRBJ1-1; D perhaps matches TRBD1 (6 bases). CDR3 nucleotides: TGTGCCAGCATAGGACAGTCCATGAACACTGAAGCTTTCTTT. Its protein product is CASIGQSMNTEAFF.